These 30 T cell receptor beta chains were sequenced from one sample in a study of relationships among human T cell subsets. CD4+CD25+ regulatory T cells came from anti-CD25 bead selection of positively selected CD4+ cells. Semiquantitative ARM-PCR amplified T cell receptor alpha and beta CDR3 regions from mRNA. In ARM-PCR, communal superprimers followed tagged nested gene-specific primers for exponential amplification. TCRdb called the multiplex PCR reads again in MiXCR, with one record for every CDR3 protein. This sample yields 13,000 to 15,000 distinct CDR3 sequences, of which about 60% are seen a single time; 2.1% belongs to the top ten. Sequenced sample: Tregs sorted from blood. The receptors were sampled from a man aged 40-50 years in good health.

The V and J genes are TRBV7-9 and TRBJ2-5; TRBD1 agrees at 10 bases. Germline CDR1 reads SEHNR; CDR2 reads FQNEAQ (reference sequence). The V gene end was trimmed by 4 bases and the J gene end by 6 bases; junction bases not matched to a gene: 11. The CDR3 loop spans 16 amino acids. The CDR3 nucleotides are TGTGCCAGCAGCTGGATGGGACAGGGGATTACGAAGACCCAGTACTTC. It encodes CASSWMGQGITKTQYF.

The chain carries TRBV7-9 and TRBJ1-5; no firm D call. CDR1 is SEHNR and CDR2 is FQNEAQ in the germline V gene (reference sequence). The length of the CDR3 is 15 residues. Deletions cut 5 bases from V and 4 bases from J, with 15 bases between. This CDR3 reads CASSPAAHGNQPQHF. Here the CDR3 DNA reads TGTGCCAGCAGCCCCGCGGCCCACGGGAATCAGCCCCAGCATTTT.

Comments on this clonotype: Germline and junction disagree at one end, which may indicate a read error. The rearrangement uses TRBV12-3 or TRBV12-4 and TRBJ2-1, with 7 bases fitting TRBD2. The CDR3 is made up of 15 amino acids. CDR3: CASRAASGNYNEQSF. In DNA form, the CDR3 reads TGTGCCAGCAGGGCAGCTAGCGGAAACTACAATGAGCAGTCCTTC.

The J gene is TRBJ2-3, the V gene TRBV10-3; no definite D call. Looked up from germline, CDR1 is ENHRY and CDR2 is SYGVKD. CDR3 length: 12 amino acids. V was pared by 3 bases and J by 3 bases, with 4 bases between. CDR3 DNA: TGTGCCATCAGTGAAAGTACAGATACGCAGTATTTT. It yields the protein CAISESTDTQYF.

This clonotype was observed a handful of times. This chain connects TRBV12-3 or TRBV12-4 to TRBJ2-3, with a tentative D call TRBD1 (6 bases). The CDR3 extends over 16 amino acids. The V end was cut by 5 bases, the J end by 3 bases, with 18 bases between. The CDR3 DNA reads as TGTGCCAGCAGTCCGTCGGACAGAGGAGTTACAGATACGCAGTATTTT. Translation: CASSPSDRGVTDTQYF.

The CDR3 spells CAWSRPGNNQPQHF. CDR3 nucleotide sequence: TGTGCCTGGAGCCGACCAGGGAACAATCAGCCCCAGCATTTT. This rearrangement joins TRBV30 to TRBJ1-5; D possibly corresponds to TRBD1 (5 bases). Looked up from germline, CDR1 is GTSNPN and CDR2 is SVGIG (reference sequence). V shed 3 bases and J shed 3 bases, with 12 bases lying between them. The CDR3 consists of 14 residues.

The chain links TRBV30 to TRBJ2-1; 12 bases match TRBD2. Germline CDR1 GTSNPN, CDR2 SVGIG (reference sequence). This CDR3 has 16 residues. Here the CDR3 reads CALAGGSLSSYNEQFF. In DNA, the CDR3 is TGTGCTCTAGCGGGAGGGTCCCTTAGCTCCTACAATGAGCAGTTCTTC. Based on the CDR3 plus reference TRBV30 and TRBJ2-1, the full variable domain is SQTIHQWPATLVQPVGSPLSLECTVEGTSNPNLYWYRQAAGRGLQLLFYSVGIGQISSEVPQNLSASRPQDRQFILSSKKLLLSDSGFYLCALAGGSLSSYNEQFFGPGTRLTVL.

The gene calls are TRBV11-2 and TRBJ2-1, with 10 bases matching TRBD1. This CDR3 is built from 17 residues. Germline CDR1 and CDR2: SGHAT and FQNNGV. Trimming took 1 base from V and 4 from J; bases not matched to a gene: 7. For the CDR3, the DNA is TGTGCCAGCAGCTTAGTACTGGGGACAGGGGTATACAATGAGCAGTTCTTC. Its protein is CASSLVLGTGVYNEQFF. The variable domain in full, completed from reference TRBV11-2 and TRBJ2-1, reads EAGVAQSPRYKIIEKRQSVAFWCNPISGHATLYWYQQILGQGPKLLIQFQNNGVVDDSQLPKDRFSAERLKGVDSTLKIQPAKLEDSAVYLCASSLVLGTGVYNEQFFGPGTRLTVL.

This rearrangement joins TRBV5-1 to TRBJ2-7, with D uncertain. Trimming removed 3 bases from V and 1 base from J, with 8 bases in between. The germline V gene has CDR1 SGHRS and CDR2 YFSETQ. The CDR3 loop spans 13 amino acids. CDR3 DNA sequence: TGCGCCAGCAGCTCCGGACGATCCTACGAGCAGTACTTC. Translation: CASSSGRSYEQYF.

This clonotype was seen a few times. The chain is built from TRBV7-9 and TRBJ1-2; 7 bases align to TRBD1. The V gene's germline CDR1 is SEHNR and CDR2 FQNEAQ (reference sequence). This CDR3 has 19 residues. Losses at the gene ends were 4 bases for V and 4 bases for J; bases not matched to a gene: 21. The CDR3 here is CASSSSRGTSSSNSYGYTF. CDR3 DNA sequence: TGTGCCAGCAGCTCATCCAGGGGGACGTCCTCTTCCAATTCCTATGGCTACACCTTC.

In this sample, this clonotype turned up a few times. The rearrangement uses TRBV28 and TRBJ2-7, with 10 positions matching TRBD1. CDR3 size: 13 residues. V dropped 6 bases and J dropped 3; count of bases not matched to a gene: 2. The germline CDR1 and CDR2 sequences are MDHEN and SYDVKM. CDR3 in amino acids: CASSGQGGYEQYF. The DNA of the CDR3 is TGTGCCAGCAGCGGACAGGGGGGCTACGAGCAGTACTTC.

By share, this clonotype counts as medium-sized. The chain couples TRBV11-2 to TRBJ2-7; D possibly corresponds to TRBD1 (6 bases). Trimming cost V 1 base and J 10 bases, with 17 bases left between them. In germline, CDR1 is SGHAT, CDR2 FQNNGV. The CDR3 has 14 residues. In nucleotides, the CDR3 is TGTGCCAGCAGCTTAGGGAGTACAGGGAGAGTCCAGTACTTC. It specifies CASSLGSTGRVQYF.

A few counts support this clonotype. CDR3 sequence: CASSLEALQETQYF. CDR3 DNA sequence: TGTGCCAGCAGCTTAGAGGCGCTCCAAGAGACCCAGTACTTC. The rearrangement links TRBV11-2 to TRBJ2-5; no definite D call. The V gene lost 0 bases and the J gene lost 1 base, with 6 bases spanning the gap. In germline, CDR1 is SGHAT, CDR2 FQNNGV. The CDR3 is 14 residues long.

A word on this clonotype: At one of its ends the junction is not consistent with the germline gene, which may arise from a read error. The chain couples TRBV20-1 to TRBJ2-7; the D is unclear. The CDR3 extends over 13 amino acids. Looked up from germline, CDR1 is DFQATT and CDR2 is SNEGSKA (reference sequence). The CDR3 loop is CGAADARTGEQYF. For the CDR3, the DNA is TGCGGTGCGGCCGACGCCAGGACGGGTGAGCAGTACTTC.

Relative to its sample, this clonotype is medium-sized. This sequence joins TRBV11-1 and TRBJ1-2; no clear D gene. The germline CDR1 and CDR2 sequences are SGHAT and FQDESV (reference sequence). The CDR3 spans 11 residues. The CDR3 bases are TGTGCTGTGAGCGAGAGGAAGGGCTACACCTTC. It translates to CAVSERKGYTF.

The rearrangement links TRBV28 to TRBJ2-1, with D hard to call. This CDR3 region has 12 residues. CDR1 is MDHEN and CDR2 is SYDVKM in the germline V gene. The V gene lost 5 bases and the J gene lost 9 bases, with 11 bases spanning the gap. CDR3 region: CASSPYRSEQFF. DNA for the CDR3: TGTGCCAGCAGTCCGTATAGGTCTGAGCAGTTCTTC.

This clonotype was seen a handful of times. The chain uses TRBV20-1 and TRBJ2-1, with D perhaps TRBD2 (5 bases). CDR1 and CDR2 (germline): DFQATT, SNEGSKA (reference sequence). The CDR3 extends over 15 amino acids. The V end lost 3 bases, the J end lost 5 bases, and 17 bases lay between the germline ends. The CDR3 protein is CSARGLAISHNEQFF. The CDR3, as DNA: TGCAGTGCTAGGGGCCTAGCAATTTCTCACAATGAGCAGTTCTTC.

The chain combines TRBV20-1 with TRBJ2-7; D might be TRBD1 (5 bases). The CDR3 is made up of 14 amino acids. V was trimmed by 3 bases and J by 2 bases, leaving 14 bases between them. Germline CDR1 DFQATT, CDR2 SNEGSKA (reference sequence). CDR3 region: CSARDQGKTYEQYF. CDR3 bases: TGCAGTGCTAGGGACCAGGGAAAAACCTACGAGCAGTACTTC.

Only one count was recorded for this clonotype. The chain combines TRBV29-1 with TRBJ2-3; D might be TRBD1 (5 bases). Germline V gives CDR1 SQVTM, CDR2 ANQGSEA. Trimming pared 0 bases from V and 2 bases from J, leaving 18 bases between. This CDR3 region has 17 residues. CDR3 nucleotides: TGCAGCGTTGAAGAGTTTAACGCATTAGGGGTCACAGATACGCAGTATTTT. Its protein is CSVEEFNALGVTDTQYF.

This clonotype qualifies as medium-sized. This rearrangement joins TRBV6-2 or TRBV6-3 to TRBJ2-1; D is perhaps TRBD1 (5 bases). The ends were cut back, 4 bases at V and 8 bases at J, with 21 bases in the middle. This CDR3 comprises 16 residues. Germline values: CDR1 MNHEY, CDR2 SVGEGT. CDR3 in amino acids: CASSSPRDSRPDEQFF. The CDR3, as DNA: TGTGCCAGCAGTTCTCCCAGGGATTCCCGGCCGGATGAGCAGTTCTTC.

V usage is TRBV19 and J usage is TRBJ1-2, with TRBD1 matching over 9 bases. This CDR3 is built from 14 residues. Per the germline V gene, CDR1 is LNHDA and CDR2 is SQIVND (reference sequence). With 9 bases clipped from V and 5 bases from J, the junction kept 10 bases outside the gene matches. The CDR3 loop reads CASSLDGTGYGYTF. The CDR3 DNA reads TGTGCCAGCAGCTTAGATGGGACAGGGTATGGCTACACCTTC.

This clonotype was detected only a few times. The chain recombines TRBV20-1 with TRBJ2-3, with 10 nucleotides matching TRBD2. This CDR3 spans 15 amino acids. Per germline, CDR1 DFQATT and CDR2 SNEGSKA (reference sequence). V dropped 3 bases and J dropped 4; count of bases not matched to a gene: 7. Here the CDR3 DNA reads TGCAGTGCTAGGGATAGCGGGGGGACCTCAGATACGCAGTATTTT. Translating it yields CSARDSGGTSDTQYF.

The genes are TRBV6-1 and TRBJ2-3, with a possible D match to TRBD2 (6 bases). Between the trimmed V and J ends, which lost 7 bases and 2 bases, there was a span of 16 bases. The CDR3 spans 15 residues. The V gene's germline CDR1 is MNHNS and CDR2 SASEGT. For the CDR3, the DNA is TGTGCCAGCAAGATTAGGGCGGGATCCACAGATACGCAGTATTTT. The encoded protein is CASKIRAGSTDTQYF.

The V gene is TRBV5-1, the J gene TRBJ1-3; tentative D call: TRBD1 (6 bases). Germline assignment: CDR1 SGHRS and CDR2 YFSETQ. Trimming pared 4 bases from V and 0 bases from J, leaving 14 bases between. This CDR3 comprises 16 residues. The CDR3 region has the DNA TGCGCCAGCAGCCCCGAGGACAGCAGCTCTGGAAACACCATATATTTT. Its translation is CASSPEDSSSGNTIYF.

This clonotype was detected a few times. This chain uses TRBV28 with TRBJ1-3, with unresolved D. The length of the CDR3 is 15 residues. The V end was cut by 8 bases, the J end by 7 bases, with 21 bases between. Germline CDR1 and CDR2: MDHEN and SYDVKM. The CDR3 nucleotides are TGTGCCAGCCTATCTAGGCAGATTCCCCGGAACACCATATATTTT. Residues: CASLSRQIPRNTIYF.

This rearrangement joins TRBV30 to TRBJ1-5, with TRBD1 as a possible D gene (6 bases). The V end lost 2 bases, the J end lost 4 bases, and 9 bases lay between the germline ends. From germline, CDR1 is GTSNPN and CDR2 SVGIG (reference sequence). CDR3 length: 13 amino acids. CDR3 bases: TGTGCCTGGAGTAACGACAGGAATCAGCCCCAGCATTTT. Residues: CAWSNDRNQPQHF.

This clonotype has only a few counts. This sequence joins TRBV4-1 and TRBJ2-7; D is unresolved. CDR3 size: 14 residues. The ends were cut back, 4 bases at V and 5 bases at J, with 15 bases in the middle. The germline CDR1 and CDR2 sequences are MGHRA and YSYEKL. Written as DNA, the CDR3 is TGCGCCAGCAGCCTAGGTAGGACCAGCCACGAGCAGTACTTC. Its protein product is CASSLGRTSHEQYF.

In its sample, this clonotype was seen a few times. The chain couples TRBV11-1 to TRBJ2-1, with 9 bases fitting TRBD1. J was trimmed by 6 bases and V by 5 bases; bases with no gene match: 8. Germline V lookup: CDR1 SGHAT, CDR2 FQDESV (reference sequence). CDR3 length equals 15 residues. The CDR3 is CASSRGQGEGNEQFF. The CDR3 nucleotides are TGTGCCAGCAGCCGGGGACAGGGTGAGGGCAATGAGCAGTTCTTC.

The rearrangement joins TRBV6-2 or TRBV6-3 to TRBJ2-1, with 8 bases that match TRBD2. V gave up 5 bases and J gave up 8 bases; unmatched junction bases: 11. The germline CDR1 and CDR2 sequences are MNHEY and SVGEGT. This CDR3 is built from 15 residues. The CDR3 coding sequence is TGTGCCAGCAGTGAAGCGAGCGGGAGACGCGATGAGCAGTTCTTC. This gives the protein CASSEASGRRDEQFF.

This clonotype has only one observation. The gene calls are TRBV2 and TRBJ2-3, with 7 bases lining up with TRBD1. In germline, CDR1 is SNHLY, CDR2 FYNNEI. The V segment lost 2 bases and the J segment 3 bases; nucleotides outside the gene matches: 17. The CDR3 has 19 residues. CDR3 in DNA: TGTGCCAGCAGTGAATCCCCACCGAGCCAGGGACAGAGGACAGATACGCAGTATTTT. As protein: CASSESPPSQGQRTDTQYF.